The T cell receptor beta chain under discussion was sequenced for a study of T-cell memory formation after mild COVID-19. Notes on the study in general: Mainly in CM and EM were contracting CD4+ clones; CD8+ were in EMRA. Certain responding clones were present in pre-infection memory, suggesting participation of cross-reactive memory.

5'RACE with constant-segment primers built TCRalpha and TCRbeta cDNA libraries with UMIs. TCRdb called the 5' RACE reads again in MiXCR, with one record for every CDR3 protein. The top ten clones hold around 13% of a sample with some 440,000 distinct CDR3 sequences, 20% to 25% of them seen once. Of note for this clonotype: The antigen is unknown.

CDR3 length equals 18 residues. With 0 bases clipped from V and 4 bases from J, the junction kept 8 bases outside the gene matches. Germline V lookup: CDR1 LGHDT, CDR2 YNNKEL (reference sequence). The J gene is TRBJ2-2, the V gene TRBV3-1, with 10 bases aligning to TRBD2. The sequenced sample was PBMCs or a T cell subset sorted from them (not recorded which). The clonotype was recovered from an adult woman who had mild COVID-19 (a few samples of this study predate the infection). Cell type and time point are not known. CDR3 bases: TGTGCCAGCAGCCAAGATGTTCTGAGCGGGGGGGCCACCGGGGAGCTGTTTTTT. Translating gives CASSQDVLSGGATGELFF.